This TCR beta chain originates from a study of identifying expanded T cells in peripheral blood. CDR3 length: 14 residues. Germline values: CDR1 SNHLY, CDR2 FYNNEI. As regards this clone: Sequence at one end of the junction differs from germline and may be a read error. This sample includes further DNA sequences coding for the same CDR3.

Produced via immunoSEQ multiplex PCR; TCRdb's table is partial and in-frame only. The data contain about 130,000 clones, around nine tenths of them singletons. This clonotype was obtained from a person between 18 and 70 years old in good health. This rearrangement joins TRBV2 to TRBJ2-7; D is possibly TRBD1 (6 bases). Sequencing was performed on blood. CDR3 region: CASSPTGLSYEQYF. The DNA for the CDR3 is TGTGCCAGCAGCCCTACAGGGCTCTCCTACGAGCAGTACTTT. The full variable domain, rest sourced from reference TRBV2 and TRBJ2-7, is EPEVTQTPSHQVTQMGQEVILRCVPISNHLYFYWYRQILGQKVEFLVSFYNNEISEKSEIFDDQFSVERPDGSNFTLKIRSTKLEDSAMYFCASSPTGLSYEQYFGPGTRLTVT.